Listed here are 28 T cell receptor beta chains from one sample, sequenced in a study of blood T cell repertoires in COVID-19. Sequencing used immunoSEQ multiplex PCR; TCRdb keeps in-frame clones, though not all of them. The table lists 250,000 to 400,000 clones, approximately 88% of them singletons, with under 2% in the top ten. Sequenced input: peripheral blood. Source of these receptors: a woman between 25 and 40 years old with COVID-19, enrolled during active disease.

This sequence joins TRBV2 and TRBJ1-3; D is uncertain. V was pared by 0 bases and J by 4 bases, with 7 bases between. The CDR3 sequence is 14 residues long. Germline-derived CDR1 and CDR2 are SNHLY and FYNNEI. Written as DNA, the CDR3 is TGTGCCAGCAGTGAAGCCTCGGGGGGAAACACCATATATTTT. Translating it yields CASSEASGGNTIYF.

CDR3 in DNA: TGCGCCAGCACGAGGTTAGATCGAGCGGGGGGGCATGTCAGTGAGCAGTTCTTC. Translated: CASTRLDRAGGHVSEQFF. The chain uses TRBV10-2 and TRBJ2-1, with 10 bases fitting TRBD2. The CDR3 runs 18 residues. V lost 7 bases, J lost 9 bases, and 21 bases stayed unmatched. CDR1 WSHSY and CDR2 SAAADI come from the germline V gene.

The rearrangement joins TRBV6-5 to TRBJ1-1, with 7 nucleotides matching TRBD1. CDR1 MNHEY and CDR2 SVGAGI come from the germline V gene. The CDR3 is 13 residues long. The ends lost 6 bases at V and 10 bases at J; junction bases unmatched: 11. CDR3 in amino acids: CASSLTGPVGAFF. CDR3 nucleotides: TGTGCCAGCAGCCTGACAGGGCCCGTGGGAGCTTTCTTT.

Only one count was recorded for this clone. This chain joins TRBV13 and TRBJ2-6; D gene ambiguous. The CDR3 has 14 amino acids. CDR1 PRHDT and CDR2 FYEKMQ come from the germline V gene (reference sequence). Trimming took off 5 bases at V and 4 bases at J, with 9 bases between the two ends. The CDR3 protein is CASSQLTGANVLTF. Written as DNA, the CDR3 is TGTGCCAGCAGCCAGTTAACCGGGGCCAACGTCCTGACTTTC.

This clone was counted once. The rearrangement joins TRBV5-6 to TRBJ1-5; D remains unclear. Germline V CDR1 and CDR2: SGHDT, YYEEEE. V gave up 3 bases and J gave up 6 bases, with 7 bases separating them. CDR3 size: 12 residues. CDR3 sequence reads: CASSSGSQPQHF. DNA of the CDR3: TGTGCCAGCAGCTCAGGATCTCAGCCCCAGCATTTT.

This rearrangement joins TRBV7-2 to TRBJ2-7; 7 bases agree with TRBD2. This CDR3 comprises 13 residues. Trimming took 8 bases from V and 4 from J; bases not matched to a gene: 8. From germline, CDR1 is SGHTA and CDR2 FQGNSA. CDR3 protein: CASAGGRGYEQYF. CDR3 in DNA: TGTGCCAGCGCCGGGGGGAGGGGATACGAGCAGTACTTC.

CDR3 in amino acids: CASGRLAGQPQHF. The CDR3 DNA sequence: TGTGCCAGCGGTAGATTAGCGGGTCAGCCCCAGCATTTT. This chain connects TRBV6-5 to TRBJ1-5; D call uncertain. The CDR3 extends over 13 amino acids. Germline V lookup: CDR1 MNHEY, CDR2 SVGAGI. Trimming cost V 8 bases and J 6 bases, with 14 bases left between them.

This sequence joins TRBV5-1 and TRBJ1-5; D is perhaps TRBD1 (5 bases). The V and J ends lost 4 bases and 2 bases respectively, with 13 bases between them. This CDR3 spans 15 amino acids. Germline V CDR1 and CDR2: SGHRS, YFSETQ. This CDR3 is CASSPGPQGNQPQHF. Here the CDR3 DNA reads TGCGCCAGCAGCCCCGGCCCACAGGGCAATCAGCCCCAGCATTTT.

This clone came up once. This chain connects TRBV5-1 to TRBJ1-6; 9 bases line up with TRBD1. After removal of 4 bases from V and 9 bases from J, the junction contained 5 bases not matched to a gene. The CDR3 spans 14 residues. Looked up from germline, CDR1 is SGHRS and CDR2 is YFSETQ. Here the CDR3 DNA reads TGCGCCAGCAGCGGTGGGACAGGGAGTTCACCCCTCCACTTT. Its translation: CASSGGTGSSPLHF.

The rearrangement joins TRBV5-5 to TRBJ2-7, with D tentatively TRBD1 (5 bases). V was trimmed by 0 bases and J by 0 bases, leaving 7 bases between them. Germline CDR1 SGHKS, CDR2 YYEKEE (reference sequence). This CDR3 region has 14 residues. The CDR3 DNA reads TGTGCCAGCAGCTTGGTCGACAGCTCCTACGAGCAGTACGTC. It translates to CASSLVDSSYEQYV.

The CDR3 DNA follows: TGCAGTGCTAGTAGGGGCGGCGGATACTCTGGAAACACCATATATTTT. It translates to CSASRGGGYSGNTIYF. This chain uses TRBV20-1 with TRBJ1-3, with a tentative D call TRBD1 (5 bases). V was clipped by 3 bases and J by 0 bases, with 15 bases between them. The CDR3 runs 16 residues. CDR1 is DFQATT and CDR2 is SNEGSKA in the germline V gene (reference sequence).

This chain connects TRBV4-1 to TRBJ2-3; D possibly corresponds to TRBD1 (7 bases). CDR1 and CDR2 (germline): MGHRA, YSYEKL. V lost 4 bases to trimming and J lost 1 base, with 15 bases between them. CDR3 length: 16 residues. CDR3 region: CASSPAQGEGTDTQYF. As DNA, the CDR3 is TGCGCCAGCAGCCCTGCCCAGGGGGAGGGCACAGATACGCAGTATTTT.

The rearrangement joins TRBV27 to TRBJ2-7, with TRBD1 matching over 7 bases. The germline V gene encodes CDR1 MNHEY and CDR2 SMNVEV (reference sequence). The V and J ends lost 6 bases and 2 bases, in that order; junction bases with no gene match: 1. The CDR3 extends over 12 amino acids. CDR3 DNA sequence: TGTGCCAGCAGAACAGGGGCCTACGAGCAGTACTTC. It encodes CASRTGAYEQYF.

J is TRBJ2-1 and V is TRBV9, with 8 bases matching TRBD1. The J segment lost 9 bases and the V segment lost 4 bases, leaving 6 bases of the junction unmatched. The CDR3 loop spans 13 amino acids. Germline values: CDR1 SGDLS, CDR2 YYNGEE. This CDR3 reads CASSTTGESEQFF. The CDR3, as DNA: TGTGCCAGCAGCACGACAGGGGAGAGTGAGCAGTTCTTC.

There are a few counts of this clone. The chain has TRBV12-3 or TRBV12-4 and TRBJ1-6; D call uncertain. Trimming removed 7 bases from V and 8 bases from J, with 12 bases in between. This CDR3 spans 13 amino acids. The CDR3 reads CASTTNLHSPLHF. The CDR3 nucleotides read TGTGCCAGCACGACTAATCTCCATTCACCCCTCCACTTT.

The chain combines TRBV12-5 with TRBJ1-3; D gene uncertain. The germline V gene has CDR1 LGHNT and CDR2 FRNRAP. Trimming cost V 1 base and J 0 bases, with 7 bases left between them. This CDR3 is built from 15 residues. The CDR3 DNA is TGTGCTAGTGGTTTGGGACTGTCCTCTGGAAACACCATATATTTT. Protein sequence: CASGLGLSSGNTIYF. The full variable domain, rest sourced from reference TRBV12-5 and TRBJ1-3, is DARVTQTPRHKVTEMGQEVTMRCQPILGHNTVFWYRQTMMQGLELLAYFRNRAPLDDSGMPKDRFSAEMPDATLATLKIQPSEPRDSAVYFCASGLGLSSGNTIYFGEGSWLTVV.

The genes are TRBV4-1 and TRBJ1-2; D is undetermined. Germline V gives CDR1 MGHRA, CDR2 YSYEKL. The germline V and J ends were trimmed by 0 bases and 5 bases, with 13 bases remaining between them. The CDR3 has 15 amino acids. The CDR3 DNA reads TGCGCCAGCAGCCAAGATGGTCCGAGGGATTATGGCTACACCTTC. The encoded protein is CASSQDGPRDYGYTF.

The rearrangement uses TRBV29-1 and TRBJ1-1; 8 bases match TRBD1. CDR1 is SQVTM and CDR2 is ANQGSEA in the germline V gene. The V gene end was trimmed by 5 bases and the J gene end by 2 bases; junction bases not matched to a gene: 7. The CDR3 runs to 14 residues. CDR3 bases: TGCAGCGTTTCATCCGGACAGGGAAACACTGAAGCTTTCTTT. This gives the protein CSVSSGQGNTEAFF. The full variable domain, in which reference TRBV29-1 and TRBJ1-1 provide the parts outside the CDR3, is SAVISQKPSRDICQRGTSLTIQCQVDSQVTMMFWYRQQPGQSLTLIATANQGSEATYESGFVIDKFPISRPNLTFSTLTVSNMSPEDSSIYLCSVSSGQGNTEAFFGQGTRLTVV.

This chain links TRBV19 with TRBJ2-2; TRBD1 might be the D (6 bases). The CDR3 totals 15 residues. Germline V gives CDR1 LNHDA, CDR2 SQIVND (reference sequence). Trimming shortened V by 2 bases and J by 7 bases, and 14 bases separated the two germline ends. The CDR3 bases are TGTGCCAGTAGTATAACGTCGACAGGAAACGGGGAGCTGTTTTTT. It encodes CASSITSTGNGELFF.

The V gene is TRBV5-4, the J gene TRBJ2-1; TRBD2 agrees at 11 bases. CDR1 and CDR2 (germline): SGHNT, YYREEE (reference sequence). The CDR3 has 17 residues. With 0 bases clipped from V and 4 bases from J, the junction kept 6 bases outside the gene matches. CDR3 loop: CASSLGLLAGGYNEQFF. The DNA of the CDR3 is TGTGCCAGCAGCTTGGGACTCCTAGCGGGGGGTTACAATGAGCAGTTCTTC.

The chain has TRBV3-1 (or the pseudogene TRBV3-2) and TRBJ1-2, with 7 bases fitting TRBD1. Trimming removed 0 bases from V and 1 base from J; junction bases left unmatched: 8. Germline assignment: CDR1 LGHDT and CDR2 YNNKEL (reference sequence). This CDR3 has 17 residues. Written as DNA, the CDR3 is TGTGCCAGCAGCCAAGATCGCAAGGGGGCGCATAACTATGGCTACACCTTC. Translation gives CASSQDRKGAHNYGYTF.

This rearrangement joins TRBV5-4 to TRBJ2-4; D perhaps matches TRBD1 (6 bases). Trimming pared 4 bases from V and 8 bases from J, leaving 13 bases between. Germline V gives CDR1 SGHNT, CDR2 YYREEE (reference sequence). This CDR3 spans 13 amino acids. The CDR3 reads CASSQTGSDIQYF. The CDR3 nucleotides are TGTGCCAGCAGCCAAACAGGGTCGGACATTCAGTACTTC. The variable domain in full, completed from reference TRBV5-4 and TRBJ2-4, reads ETGVTQSPTHLIKTRGQQVTLRCSSQSGHNTVSWYQQALGQGPQFIFQYYREEENGRGNFPPRFSGLQFPNYSSELNVNALELDDSALYLCASSQTGSDIQYFGAGTRLSVL.

The chain employs TRBV14 and TRBJ1-1, with D possibly matching TRBD1 (5 bases). The CDR3 loop spans 18 amino acids. Trimming took off 0 bases at V and 1 base at J, with 18 bases between the two ends. Germline V gene data show CDR1 as SGHDN and CDR2 as FVKESK. As DNA, the CDR3 is TGTGCCAGCAGCCAAGATCGATGGAGGGGAAAGGGGAACACTGAAGCTTTCTTT. Residues: CASSQDRWRGKGNTEAFF.

V gene TRBV6-5 combines with J gene TRBJ1-1, with D tentatively TRBD1 (6 bases). Germline assignment: CDR1 MNHEY and CDR2 SVGAGI. Trimming took 6 bases from V and 6 from J, leaving 20 bases between them. The CDR3 runs to 15 residues. The CDR3 loop reads CASSAFGGGQSEAFF. The DNA of the CDR3 is TGTGCCAGCAGCGCCTTTGGGGGGGGCCAGTCTGAAGCTTTCTTT.

This rearrangement joins TRBV11-3 to TRBJ2-1, with no clear D. The V gene lost 2 bases and the J gene lost 8 bases, with 19 bases spanning the gap. This CDR3 is 16 amino acids long. Germline loops: CDR1 SGHNT, CDR2 YENEEA. CDR3 in amino acids: CASSLPRMNSGDEQFF. In nucleotides, the CDR3 is TGTGCCAGCAGCTTACCCCGTATGAATAGTGGAGATGAGCAGTTCTTC.

CDR3 sequence (DNA): TGTGCCAGCAGCCCGCGACTAGCACGGGAGCAGTACGTC. Encoded protein: CASSPRLAREQYV. The chain has TRBV7-8 and TRBJ2-7; TRBD2 matches at 7 bases. The germline CDR1 and CDR2 sequences are SGHVS and FQNEAQ. The V and J ends lost 5 bases and 7 bases, in that order; junction bases with no gene match: 8. This CDR3 region has 13 residues.

This rearrangement joins TRBV19 to TRBJ1-2; possible D gene TRBD1, 6 bases. Trimming took 6 bases from V and 4 from J, leaving 12 bases between them. The CDR3 totals 13 residues. CDR1 is LNHDA, CDR2 SQIVND, per germline (reference sequence). The CDR3 protein is CASRIQGSYGYTF. The CDR3 DNA follows: TGTGCCAGTAGAATACAGGGTAGCTATGGCTACACCTTC.

The chain is built from TRBV11-3 and TRBJ2-1; TRBD2 matches 9 bases. Germline V gene data show CDR1 as SGHNT and CDR2 as YENEEA. V lost 6 bases and J lost 5; bases outside the gene matches: 5. The CDR3 spans 14 residues. The CDR3 region has the DNA TGTGCCAGCAGTAACGGCGGGGGGGACAATGAGCAGTTCTTC. Its translation: CASSNGGGDNEQFF.